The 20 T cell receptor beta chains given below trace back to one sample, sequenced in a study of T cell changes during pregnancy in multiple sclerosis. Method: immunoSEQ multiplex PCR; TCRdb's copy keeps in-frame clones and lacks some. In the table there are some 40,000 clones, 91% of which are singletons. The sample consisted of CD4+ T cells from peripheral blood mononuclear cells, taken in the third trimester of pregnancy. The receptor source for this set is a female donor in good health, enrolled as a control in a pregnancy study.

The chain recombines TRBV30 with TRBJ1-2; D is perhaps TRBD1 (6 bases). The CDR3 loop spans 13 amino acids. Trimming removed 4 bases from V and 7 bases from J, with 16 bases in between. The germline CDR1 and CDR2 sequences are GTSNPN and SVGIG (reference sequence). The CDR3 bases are TGTGCCTGGAAACCCGGCAGGGGTGCTGGCTACACCTTC. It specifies CAWKPGRGAGYTF. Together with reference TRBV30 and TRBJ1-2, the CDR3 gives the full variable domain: SQTIHQWPATLVQPVGSPLSLECTVEGTSNPNLYWYRQAAGRGLQLLFYSVGIGQISSEVPQNLSASRPQDRQFILSSKKLLLSDSGFYLCAWKPGRGAGYTFGSGTRLTVV.

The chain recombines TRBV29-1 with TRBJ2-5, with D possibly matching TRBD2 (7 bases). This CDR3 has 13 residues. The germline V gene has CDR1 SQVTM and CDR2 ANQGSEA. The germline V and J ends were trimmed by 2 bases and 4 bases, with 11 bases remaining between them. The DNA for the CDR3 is TGCAGCGTTGAAAGGGGAGGGGGAGAGACCCAGTACTTC. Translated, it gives CSVERGGGETQYF. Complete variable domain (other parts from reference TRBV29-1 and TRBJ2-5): SAVISQKPSRDICQRGTSLTIQCQVDSQVTMMFWYRQQPGQSLTLIATANQGSEATYESGFVIDKFPISRPNLTFSTLTVSNMSPEDSSIYLCSVERGGGETQYFGPGTRLLVL.

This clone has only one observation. The CDR3 bases are TGTGCCAGCAGCACCCGGCCAGGGGAAAAACTGTTTTTT. Protein: CASSTRPGEKLFF. The chain is built from TRBV11-2 and TRBJ1-4; D is perhaps TRBD1 (5 bases). The V end lost 5 bases, the J end lost 8 bases, and 12 bases lay between the germline ends. Germline V CDR1 and CDR2: SGHAT, FQNNGV. CDR3 length equals 13 residues.

CDR3: CASSLAGGLYEQFF. CDR3 coding DNA: TGTGCCAGCAGCTTAGCGGGGGGGTTATATGAGCAGTTCTTC. The V call is TRBV5-4, the J call TRBJ2-1; 10 bases match TRBD2. Germline V gene lookup returns CDR1 SGHNT and CDR2 YYREEE (reference sequence). This CDR3 is built from 14 residues. J gave up 8 bases and V 2 bases, and 4 bases lay outside the gene matches. Drawing the rest from reference TRBV5-4 and TRBJ2-1, the complete variable domain is ETGVTQSPTHLIKTRGQQVTLRCSSQSGHNTVSWYQQALGQGPQFIFQYYREEENGRGNFPPRFSGLQFPNYSSELNVNALELDDSALYLCASSLAGGLYEQFFGPGTRLTVL.

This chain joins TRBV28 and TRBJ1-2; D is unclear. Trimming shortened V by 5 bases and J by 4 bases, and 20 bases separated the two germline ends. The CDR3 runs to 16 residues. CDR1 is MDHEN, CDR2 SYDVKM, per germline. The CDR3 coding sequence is TGTGCCAGCAGTCCATCTCAGGCAGGATGGGTCTATGGCTACACCTTC. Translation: CASSPSQAGWVYGYTF.

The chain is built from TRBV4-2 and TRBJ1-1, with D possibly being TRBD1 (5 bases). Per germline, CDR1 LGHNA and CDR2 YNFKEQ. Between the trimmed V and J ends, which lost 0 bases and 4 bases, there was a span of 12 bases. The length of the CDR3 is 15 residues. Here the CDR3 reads CASSQDPGLPTEAFF. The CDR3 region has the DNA TGTGCCAGCAGCCAAGACCCAGGGCTACCCACTGAAGCTTTCTTT.

CDR3 residues: CASSLDLTSGGLEQYF. Written as DNA, the CDR3 is TGTGCCAGCAGCTTAGATCTGACGAGCGGGGGTCTCGAGCAGTACTTC. This chain links TRBV11-2 with TRBJ2-7; 8 nucleotides agree with TRBD2. The CDR3 runs to 16 residues. V was clipped by 0 bases and J by 6 bases; unmatched bases: 10. Per the germline V gene, CDR1 is SGHAT and CDR2 is FQNNGV.

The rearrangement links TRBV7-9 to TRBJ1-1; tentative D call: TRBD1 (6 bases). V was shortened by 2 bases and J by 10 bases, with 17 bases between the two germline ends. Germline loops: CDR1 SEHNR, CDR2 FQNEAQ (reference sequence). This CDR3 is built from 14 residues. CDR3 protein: CASSLTGETGRAFF. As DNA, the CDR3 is TGTGCCAGCAGCTTAACAGGAGAGACAGGCAGAGCTTTCTTT.

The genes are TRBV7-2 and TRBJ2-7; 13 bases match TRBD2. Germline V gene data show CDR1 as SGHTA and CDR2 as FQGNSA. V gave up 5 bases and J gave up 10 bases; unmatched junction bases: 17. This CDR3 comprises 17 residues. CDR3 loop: CASSLGLAGPHRWSQYF. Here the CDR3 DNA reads TGTGCCAGCAGCCTGGGACTAGCGGGACCCCACAGGTGGTCCCAGTACTTC.

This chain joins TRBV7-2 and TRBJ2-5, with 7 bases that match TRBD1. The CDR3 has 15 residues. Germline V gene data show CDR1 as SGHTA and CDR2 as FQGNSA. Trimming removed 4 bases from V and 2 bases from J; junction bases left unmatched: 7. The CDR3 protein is CASSSLGTVQETQYF. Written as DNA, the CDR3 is TGTGCCAGCAGCTCCCTCGGGACAGTGCAAGAGACCCAGTACTTC.

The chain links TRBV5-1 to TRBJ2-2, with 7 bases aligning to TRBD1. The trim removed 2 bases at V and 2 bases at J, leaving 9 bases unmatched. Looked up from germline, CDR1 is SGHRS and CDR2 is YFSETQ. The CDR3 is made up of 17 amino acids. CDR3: CASSLPPGQLNTGELFF. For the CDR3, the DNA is TGCGCCAGCAGCTTACCGCCGGGACAGTTAAACACCGGGGAGCTGTTTTTT.

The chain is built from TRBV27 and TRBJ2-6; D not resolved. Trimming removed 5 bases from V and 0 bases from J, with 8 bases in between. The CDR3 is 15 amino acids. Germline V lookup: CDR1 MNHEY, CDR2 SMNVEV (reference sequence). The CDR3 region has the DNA TGTGCCAGCAGTGCTATAAACTCTGGGGCCAACGTCCTGACTTTC. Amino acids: CASSAINSGANVLTF.

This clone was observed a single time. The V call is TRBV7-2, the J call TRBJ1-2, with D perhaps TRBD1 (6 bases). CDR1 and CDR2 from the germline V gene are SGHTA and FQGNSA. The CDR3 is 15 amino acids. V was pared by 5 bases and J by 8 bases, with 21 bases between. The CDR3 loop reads CASSPAGEGVRGYTF. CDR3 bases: TGTGCCAGCAGCCCCGCGGGGGAGGGGGTGCGGGGCTACACCTTC. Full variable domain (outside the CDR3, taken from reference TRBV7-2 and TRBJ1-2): GAGVSQSPSNKVTEKGKDVELRCDPISGHTALYWYRQSLGQGLEFLIYFQGNSAPDKSGLPSDRFSAERTGGSVSTLTIQRTQQEDSAVYLCASSPAGEGVRGYTFGSGTRLTVV.

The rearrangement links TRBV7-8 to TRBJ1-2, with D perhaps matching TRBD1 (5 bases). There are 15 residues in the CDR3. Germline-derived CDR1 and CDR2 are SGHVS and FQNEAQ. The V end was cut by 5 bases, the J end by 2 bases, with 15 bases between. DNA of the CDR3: TGTGCCAGCAGCCCAGACGGGCGGGGCAACTATGGCTACACCTTC. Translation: CASSPDGRGNYGYTF.

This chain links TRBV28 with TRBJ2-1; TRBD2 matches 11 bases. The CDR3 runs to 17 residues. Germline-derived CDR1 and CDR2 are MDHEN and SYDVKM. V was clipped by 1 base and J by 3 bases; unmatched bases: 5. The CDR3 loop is CASSLSVTSGNYNEQFF. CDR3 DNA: TGTGCCAGCAGTTTATCGGTGACTAGCGGGAACTACAATGAGCAGTTCTTC.

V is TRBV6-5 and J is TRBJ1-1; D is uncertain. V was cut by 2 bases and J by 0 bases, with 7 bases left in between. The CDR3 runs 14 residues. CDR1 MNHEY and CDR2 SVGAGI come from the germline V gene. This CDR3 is CASSYGTVNTEAFF. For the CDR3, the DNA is TGTGCCAGCAGTTACGGCACCGTGAACACTGAAGCTTTCTTT.

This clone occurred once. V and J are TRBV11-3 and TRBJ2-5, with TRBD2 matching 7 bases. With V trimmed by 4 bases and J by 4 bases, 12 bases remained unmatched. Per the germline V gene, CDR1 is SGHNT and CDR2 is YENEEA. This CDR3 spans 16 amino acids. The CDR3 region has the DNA TGTGCCAGCAGCTATGGGGCGGGAGCGGTCGGAGAGACCCAGTACTTC. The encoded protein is CASSYGAGAVGETQYF.

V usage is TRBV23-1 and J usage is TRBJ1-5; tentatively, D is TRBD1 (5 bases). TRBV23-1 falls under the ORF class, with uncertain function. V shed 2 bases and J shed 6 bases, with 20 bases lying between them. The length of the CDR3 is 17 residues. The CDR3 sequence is CASSQTESGIGGQPQHF. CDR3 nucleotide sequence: TGCGCCAGCAGTCAAACCGAGTCGGGGATCGGGGGTCAGCCCCAGCATTTT.

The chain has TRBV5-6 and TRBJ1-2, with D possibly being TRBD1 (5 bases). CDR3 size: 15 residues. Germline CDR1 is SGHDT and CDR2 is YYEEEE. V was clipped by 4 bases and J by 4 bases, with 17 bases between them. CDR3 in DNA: TGTGCCAGCAGCCCCCGGAAGGGGACTCCCTATGGCTACACCTTC. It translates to CASSPRKGTPYGYTF.

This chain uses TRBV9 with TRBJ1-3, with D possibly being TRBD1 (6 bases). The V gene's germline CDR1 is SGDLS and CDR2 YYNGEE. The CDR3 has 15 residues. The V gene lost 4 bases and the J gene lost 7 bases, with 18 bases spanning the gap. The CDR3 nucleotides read TGTGCCAGCAGCTACCAGGGACACCCCGAGAACACCATATATTTT. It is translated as CASSYQGHPENTIYF.